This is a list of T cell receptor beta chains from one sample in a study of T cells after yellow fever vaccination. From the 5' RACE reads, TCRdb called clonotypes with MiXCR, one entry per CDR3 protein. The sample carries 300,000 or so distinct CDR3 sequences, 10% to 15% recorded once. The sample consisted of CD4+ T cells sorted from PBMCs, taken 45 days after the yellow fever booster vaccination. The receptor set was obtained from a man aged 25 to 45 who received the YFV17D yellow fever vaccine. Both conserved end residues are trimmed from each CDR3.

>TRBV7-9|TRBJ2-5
ASIRSAGQETQY
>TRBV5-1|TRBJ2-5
ASSLGAGSETQY
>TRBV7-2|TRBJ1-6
ASSLLGNNSPLH
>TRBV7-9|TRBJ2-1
ASSLSDRDNEQF
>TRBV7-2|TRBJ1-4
ASSFGRAVGGEKLF
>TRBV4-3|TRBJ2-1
ASSRTGQRVREQF
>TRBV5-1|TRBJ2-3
ASSFTGVPGDTQY
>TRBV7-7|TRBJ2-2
ASGDIGPGELF
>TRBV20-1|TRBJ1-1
SARGGVAAF
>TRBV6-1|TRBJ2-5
ASRNSGRIQETQY
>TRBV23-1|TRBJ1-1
ASSQPGSRRYTEAF
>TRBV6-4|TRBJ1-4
ASSAGTGTNEKLF
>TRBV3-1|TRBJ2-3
ASSQSGDTQY
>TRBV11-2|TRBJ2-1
ASSLDTPSLLGGRAFEQF
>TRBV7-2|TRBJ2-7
ASSPTRDNYHEQY
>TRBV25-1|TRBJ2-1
ASSEWDGSYNEQF
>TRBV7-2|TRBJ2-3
ASSYDRISTDTQY
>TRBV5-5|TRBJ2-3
ASSFWGEDTQY
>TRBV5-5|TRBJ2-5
ASSNTGTGGRFETQY
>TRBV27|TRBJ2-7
ASSFSGAHRRVEQY
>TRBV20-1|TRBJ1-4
SARRPGGGEKLF
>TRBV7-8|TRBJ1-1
ASRLHRDRNTEAF
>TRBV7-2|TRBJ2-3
ASSSRQGSNTQY
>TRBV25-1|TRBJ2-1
ASRGLTPEQF
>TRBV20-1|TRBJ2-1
SARDPGGSYNEQF
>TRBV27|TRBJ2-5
ASSLLSAETQY
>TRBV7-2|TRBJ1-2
ASSLSTEPLIGYT
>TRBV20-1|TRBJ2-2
SAREELSTGELF
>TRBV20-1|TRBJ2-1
SVGTGRGNEQF
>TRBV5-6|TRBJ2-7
ASSLSRLFPYEQY
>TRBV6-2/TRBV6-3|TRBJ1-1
ASSFPGLEAF
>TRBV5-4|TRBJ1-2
ASSLRDRGNGYT
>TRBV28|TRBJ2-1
ASRTGGLAGVEQF
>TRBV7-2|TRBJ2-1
ASSPRAHSYNEQF
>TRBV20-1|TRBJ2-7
SARVFGRQGSGNEQY
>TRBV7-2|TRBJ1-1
ASTGTNTNTEAF
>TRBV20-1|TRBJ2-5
SAGTGQGGGETQY